Below are 9 T cell receptor beta chains sequenced from a single sample in a study of shared clonotypes between healthy human individuals. Libraries were prepared by immunoSEQ multiplex PCR; TCRdb keeps only in-frame clonotypes and omits some of them. The sample has millions of clones, roughly 96% seen once. Source material: naive CD4+ T cells sorted from blood. Documented subset: CD45RA+ positively selected. These receptor sequences come from a man between 18 and 29 years old in good health.

The chain uses TRBV19 and TRBJ2-5; D is unresolved. This CDR3 has 14 amino acids. Germline CDR1 LNHDA, CDR2 SQIVND (reference sequence). V was trimmed by 1 base and J by 1 base, leaving 7 bases between them. CDR3 sequence reads: CASSIVHPQETQYF. DNA for the CDR3: TGTGCCAGTAGTATAGTACATCCCCAAGAGACCCAGTACTTC.

This chain joins TRBV10-1 and TRBJ2-3, with 12 nucleotides matching TRBD2. V was clipped by 3 bases and J by 6 bases; unmatched bases: 7. The CDR3 has 16 amino acids. Germline CDR1 is WNHNN and CDR2 is SYGVQD (reference sequence). The CDR3 loop is CASSDLLAGGPDTQYF. The CDR3 DNA sequence: TGCGCCAGCAGTGACCTACTAGCGGGGGGCCCGGATACGCAGTATTTT.

V is TRBV7-9 and J is TRBJ2-3, with D tentatively TRBD1 (5 bases). The CDR3 loop spans 14 amino acids. Per the germline V gene, CDR1 is SEHNR and CDR2 is FQNEAQ (reference sequence). Trimming pared 1 base from V and 6 bases from J, leaving 11 bases between. The CDR3 region has the DNA TGTGCCAGCAGCTTAGTCAGGGTTGCCGATACGCAGTATTTT. As protein: CASSLVRVADTQYF.

The chain joins TRBV2 to TRBJ2-7; TRBD2 is a possible D gene (5 bases). Trimming took 7 bases from V and 6 from J, leaving 10 bases between them. Germline V gene data show CDR1 as SNHLY and CDR2 as FYNNEI. The CDR3 has 11 residues. The CDR3 coding sequence is TGTGCCAGCACGGGGTACAGCGAGCAGTACTTC. As protein: CASTGYSEQYF. The full variable domain, rest sourced from reference TRBV2 and TRBJ2-7, is EPEVTQTPSHQVTQMGQEVILRCVPISNHLYFYWYRQILGQKVEFLVSFYNNEISEKSEIFDDQFSVERPDGSNFTLKIRSTKLEDSAMYFCASTGYSEQYFGPGTRLTVT.

A remark on this clone: The same CDR3 also results from other DNA sequences found in this sample. The chain couples TRBV2 to TRBJ2-7; D is uncertain. CDR1 SNHLY and CDR2 FYNNEI come from the germline V gene. The CDR3 runs 11 residues. The germline V and J ends were trimmed by 3 bases and 5 bases, with 5 bases remaining between them. The CDR3 protein is CASSDRNEQYF. DNA of the CDR3: TGTGCCAGCAGTGACAGAAACGAGCAGTACTTC.

This rearrangement joins TRBV2 to TRBJ2-7; TRBD2 aligns across 13 bases. Germline assignment: CDR1 SNHLY and CDR2 FYNNEI. V shed 5 bases, J shed 2 bases, and the junction held 15 bases outside the gene matches. The CDR3 runs 19 residues. The CDR3 sequence is CASSSQLAGGPNPTYEQYF. The CDR3 DNA follows: TGTGCCAGCAGTTCCCAACTAGCGGGAGGGCCCAATCCTACCTACGAGCAGTACTTC.

The chain recombines TRBV5-4 with TRBJ1-2, with TRBD1 matching over 9 bases. Unmatched junction bases numbered 14, after V lost 0 bases and J lost 8 bases. The CDR3 has 17 residues. Looked up from germline, CDR1 is SGHNT and CDR2 is YYREEE (reference sequence). In DNA form, the CDR3 reads TGTGCCAGCAGCTTGGGGCCGGGACAGGGTCGGATTGAAGGCTACACCTTC. The encoded protein is CASSLGPGQGRIEGYTF. Using reference TRBV5-4 and TRBJ1-2 for the parts outside the CDR3, the full variable domain is ETGVTQSPTHLIKTRGQQVTLRCSSQSGHNTVSWYQQALGQGPQFIFQYYREEENGRGNFPPRFSGLQFPNYSSELNVNALELDDSALYLCASSLGPGQGRIEGYTFGSGTRLTVV.

This chain connects TRBV5-1 to TRBJ2-7, with D possibly matching TRBD2 (5 bases). The ends were cut back, 5 bases at V and 4 bases at J, with 16 bases in the middle. The CDR3 is made up of 14 amino acids. CDR1 is SGHRS and CDR2 is YFSETQ in the germline V gene. The CDR3 loop is CASRGVGVEYEQYF. The CDR3 DNA reads TGCGCCAGCAGAGGCGTGGGAGTAGAATACGAGCAGTACTTC.

The V and J genes are TRBV15 and TRBJ2-7, with 7 bases identical to TRBD2. This CDR3 comprises 15 residues. Germline loops: CDR1 LNHNV, CDR2 YYDKDF (reference sequence). Germline trimming cut 0 bases from V and 0 bases from J; bases unmatched to any gene: 2. The chain's CDR3 is CATSRDLAASYEQYF. DNA of the CDR3: TGTGCCACCAGCAGAGACCTAGCGGCCTCCTACGAGCAGTACTTC. The full variable domain, in which reference TRBV15 and TRBJ2-7 provide the parts outside the CDR3, is DAMVIQNPRYQVTQFGKPVTLSCSQTLNHNVMYWYQQKSSQAPKLLFHYYDKDFNNEADTPDNFQSRRPNTSFCFLDIRSPGLGDTAMYLCATSRDLAASYEQYFGPGTRLTVT.